This T cell receptor beta chain was identified during a study of blood T cell repertoires in COVID-19. The overall study: From T cells, B-cell-depleted T cells, or PBMCs came the material, which was cDNA or gDNA.

TCRdb's table, derived via immunoSEQ multiplex PCR, lists solely in-frame clones and lacks some. The sample carries 150,000 to 200,000 clones, 80% to 95% recorded once. CDR3 length: 12 amino acids. V was pared by 10 bases and J by 5 bases, with 14 bases between. Germline lookup yields CDR1 MNHEY and CDR2 SVGAGI. This receptor was taken from a woman aged 50 to 60 with acute or convalescent COVID-19. The chain joins TRBV6-5 to TRBJ1-2, with a tentative D call TRBD1 (5 bases). The sequenced sample consisted of peripheral blood. CDR3 in amino acids: CATMGGRYGYTF. CDR3 nucleotides: TGTGCCACCATGGGGGGGAGGTATGGCTACACCTTC.